This TCR beta chain was identified in a study of a mutant IDH1 vaccine in newly diagnosed glioma. Study at large: Sex among treated patients split about 62% male, about 38% female; mean age was approximately 40 years. Beforehand, treatment had been radiotherapy, temozolomide, or both; the majority received both. Broader study findings: Among top peripheral T cell clonotypes, changes seemed unrelated to pseudoprogression.

Only in-frame clones appear in the TCRdb table, and some are missing; sequencing was by immunoSEQ multiplex PCR. The table has over 55,000 clones, 70% to 90% seen once; the top ten hold 1.5% to 2.5%. The V gene lost 5 bases and the J gene lost 8 bases, with 16 bases spanning the gap. Germline CDR1 is SEHNR and CDR2 is FQNEAQ (reference sequence). CDR3 length: 14 amino acids. Concerning this clone: Its antigen is undetermined.

This sample's time point: week 11, during vaccination. Every vaccine dose comprised 300 ug of mutant IDH1 20-mer peptide plus topical imiquimod. The sample consisted of PBMCs, taken from a glioma patient whose treatment included an IDH1 peptide vaccine. V is TRBV7-9 and J is TRBJ1-3; a possible D gene is TRBD1 (6 bases). This TCR was sampled from a man between 40 and 49 years old with glioma. In nucleotides, the CDR3 is TGTGCCAGCAGCCGGGGGCTATCTCCTGACACCATATATTTT. The encoded protein is CASSRGLSPDTIYF.